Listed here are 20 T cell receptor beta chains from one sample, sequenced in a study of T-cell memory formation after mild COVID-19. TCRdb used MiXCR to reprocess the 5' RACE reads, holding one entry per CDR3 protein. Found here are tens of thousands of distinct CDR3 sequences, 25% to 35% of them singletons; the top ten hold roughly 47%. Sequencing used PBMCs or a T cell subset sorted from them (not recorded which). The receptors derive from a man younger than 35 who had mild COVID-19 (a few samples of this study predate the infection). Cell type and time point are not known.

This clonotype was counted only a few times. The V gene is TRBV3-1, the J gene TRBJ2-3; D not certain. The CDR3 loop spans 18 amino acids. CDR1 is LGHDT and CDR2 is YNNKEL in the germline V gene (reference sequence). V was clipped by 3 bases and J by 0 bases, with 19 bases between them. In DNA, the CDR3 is TGTGCCAGCAGCCACCTGGGCGGAAGTCTGACTAGCACAGATACGCAGTATTTT. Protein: CASSHLGGSLTSTDTQYF.

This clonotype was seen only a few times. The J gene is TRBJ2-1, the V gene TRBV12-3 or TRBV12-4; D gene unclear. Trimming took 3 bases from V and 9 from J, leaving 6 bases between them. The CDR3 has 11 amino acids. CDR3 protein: CASSFMGEQFF. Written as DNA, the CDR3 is TGTGCCAGCAGTTTTATGGGTGAGCAGTTCTTC.

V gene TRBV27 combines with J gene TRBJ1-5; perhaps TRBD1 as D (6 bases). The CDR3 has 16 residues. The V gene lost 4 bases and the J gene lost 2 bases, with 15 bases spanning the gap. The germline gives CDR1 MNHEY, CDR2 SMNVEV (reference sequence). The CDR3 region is CASSSTGLSRNQPQHF. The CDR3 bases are TGTGCCAGCAGTTCTACAGGGCTCTCGCGCAATCAGCCCCAGCATTTT.

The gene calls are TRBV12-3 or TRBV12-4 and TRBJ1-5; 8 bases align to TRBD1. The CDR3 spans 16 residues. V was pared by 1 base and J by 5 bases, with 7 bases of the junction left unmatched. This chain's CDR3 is CASSLGWTGFYQPQHF. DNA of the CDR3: TGTGCCAGCAGTTTAGGGTGGACAGGGTTCTATCAGCCCCAGCATTTT.

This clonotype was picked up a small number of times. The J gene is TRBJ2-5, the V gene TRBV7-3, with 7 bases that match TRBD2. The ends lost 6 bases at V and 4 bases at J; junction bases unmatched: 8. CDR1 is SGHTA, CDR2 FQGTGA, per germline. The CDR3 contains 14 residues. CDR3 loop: CASRSGDPGETQYF. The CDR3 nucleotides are TGTGCCAGCAGGAGCGGGGACCCGGGAGAGACCCAGTACTTC.

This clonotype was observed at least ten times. The CDR3 DNA reads as TGTGCCAGCAGTGTGGTAGCGGGGGAGGGAGATACGCAGTATTTT. It yields the protein CASSVVAGEGDTQYF. V gene TRBV6-5 combines with J gene TRBJ2-3, with 9 bases fitting TRBD2. Germline CDR1 reads MNHEY; CDR2 reads SVGAGI. The CDR3 has 15 amino acids. Losses at the gene ends were 5 bases for V and 5 bases for J; bases not matched to a gene: 8.

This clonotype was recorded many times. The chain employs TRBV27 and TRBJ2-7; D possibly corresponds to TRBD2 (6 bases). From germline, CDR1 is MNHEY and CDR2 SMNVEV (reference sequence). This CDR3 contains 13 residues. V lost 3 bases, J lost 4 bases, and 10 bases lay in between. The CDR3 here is CASSFPGEYEQYF. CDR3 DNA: TGTGCCAGCAGTTTCCCGGGGGAGTACGAGCAGTACTTC.

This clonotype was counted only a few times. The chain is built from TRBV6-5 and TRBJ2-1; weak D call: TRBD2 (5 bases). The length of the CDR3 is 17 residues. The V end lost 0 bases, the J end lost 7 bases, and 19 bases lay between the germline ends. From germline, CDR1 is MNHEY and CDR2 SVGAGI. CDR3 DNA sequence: TGTGCCAGCAGTTACTCGACTCTAGGAAGGTCGGGGAATGAGCAGTTCTTC. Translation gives CASSYSTLGRSGNEQFF.

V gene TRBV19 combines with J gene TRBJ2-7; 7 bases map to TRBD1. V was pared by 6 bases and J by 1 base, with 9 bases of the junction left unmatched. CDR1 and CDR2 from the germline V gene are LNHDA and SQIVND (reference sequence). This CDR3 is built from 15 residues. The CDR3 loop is CASRYRGSPSYEQYF. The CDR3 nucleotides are TGTGCCAGTAGGTACAGGGGTTCCCCTTCCTACGAGCAGTACTTC.

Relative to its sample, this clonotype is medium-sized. CDR3 coding DNA: TGCGCCAGCAGCTTCGAACGAGGCACAGATACGCAGTATTTT. It encodes CASSFERGTDTQYF. This sequence joins TRBV5-1 and TRBJ2-3; D is unclear. The V gene lost 2 bases and the J gene lost 1 base, with 8 bases spanning the gap. This CDR3 is built from 14 residues. Germline CDR1 and CDR2: SGHRS and YFSETQ.

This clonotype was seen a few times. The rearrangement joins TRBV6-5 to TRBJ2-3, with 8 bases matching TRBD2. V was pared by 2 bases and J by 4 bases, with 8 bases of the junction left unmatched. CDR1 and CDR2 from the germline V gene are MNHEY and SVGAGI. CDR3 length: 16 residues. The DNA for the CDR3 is TGTGCCAGCAGTTACGCGATCGCGGGGGGCCCAGATACGCAGTATTTT. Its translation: CASSYAIAGGPDTQYF.

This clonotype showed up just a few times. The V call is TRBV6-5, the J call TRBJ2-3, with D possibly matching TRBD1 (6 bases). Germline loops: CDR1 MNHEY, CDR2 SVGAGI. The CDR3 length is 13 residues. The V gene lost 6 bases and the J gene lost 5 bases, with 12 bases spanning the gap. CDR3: CASRYNRVDTQYF. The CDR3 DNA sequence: TGTGCCAGCAGATATAACAGGGTAGATACGCAGTATTTT.

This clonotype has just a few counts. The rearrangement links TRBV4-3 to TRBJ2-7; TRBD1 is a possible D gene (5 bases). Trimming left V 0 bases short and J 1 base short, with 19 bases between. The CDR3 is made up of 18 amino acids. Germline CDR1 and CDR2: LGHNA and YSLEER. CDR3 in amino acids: CASSQEYIWTQISYEQYF. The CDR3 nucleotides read TGCGCCAGCAGCCAAGAGTATATTTGGACACAAATTTCCTACGAGCAGTACTTC.

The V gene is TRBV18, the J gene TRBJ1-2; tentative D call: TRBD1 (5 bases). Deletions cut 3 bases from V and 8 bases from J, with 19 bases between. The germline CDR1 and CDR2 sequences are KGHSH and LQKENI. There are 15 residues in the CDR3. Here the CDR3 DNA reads TGTGCCAGCTCACCCCCCACGCAGGGTTTATGGGGCTACACCTTC. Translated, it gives CASSPPTQGLWGYTF.

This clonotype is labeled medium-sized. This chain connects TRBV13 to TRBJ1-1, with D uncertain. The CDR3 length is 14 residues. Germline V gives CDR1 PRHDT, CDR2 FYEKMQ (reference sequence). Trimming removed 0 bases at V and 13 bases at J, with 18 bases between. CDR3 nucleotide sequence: TGTGCCAGCAGCTTAGGCCTAATGAGGAGGGTCGATTTCTTT. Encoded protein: CASSLGLMRRVDFF.

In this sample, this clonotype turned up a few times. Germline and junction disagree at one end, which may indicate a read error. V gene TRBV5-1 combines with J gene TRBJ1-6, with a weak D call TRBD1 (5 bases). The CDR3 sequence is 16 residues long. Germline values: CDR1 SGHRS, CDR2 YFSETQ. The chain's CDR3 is CASSLAGTGRSTGTVF. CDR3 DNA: TGCGCCAGCAGCTTGGCCGGGACCGGGCGATCCACCGGAACGGTTTTT.

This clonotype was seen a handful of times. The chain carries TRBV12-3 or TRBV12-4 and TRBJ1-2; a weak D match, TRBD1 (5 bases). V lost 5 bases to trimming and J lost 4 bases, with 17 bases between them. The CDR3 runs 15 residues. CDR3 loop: CASSPPGGKIYGYTF. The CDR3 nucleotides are TGTGCCAGCAGTCCGCCCGGGGGTAAAATCTATGGCTACACCTTC.

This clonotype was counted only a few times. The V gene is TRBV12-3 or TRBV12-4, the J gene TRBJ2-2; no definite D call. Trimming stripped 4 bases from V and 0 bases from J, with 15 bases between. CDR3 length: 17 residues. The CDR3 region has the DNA TGTGCCAGCAGTTCCTTGTTCGCATACGCGAACACCGGGGAGCTGTTTTTT. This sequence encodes CASSSLFAYANTGELFF.

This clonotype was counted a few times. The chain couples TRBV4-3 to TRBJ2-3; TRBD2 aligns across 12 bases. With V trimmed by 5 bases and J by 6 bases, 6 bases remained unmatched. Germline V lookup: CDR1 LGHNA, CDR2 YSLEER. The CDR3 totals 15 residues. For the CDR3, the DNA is TGCGCCAGCAGCGAAGGACTAGCGGGGTTTGATACGCAGTATTTT. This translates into CASSEGLAGFDTQYF.

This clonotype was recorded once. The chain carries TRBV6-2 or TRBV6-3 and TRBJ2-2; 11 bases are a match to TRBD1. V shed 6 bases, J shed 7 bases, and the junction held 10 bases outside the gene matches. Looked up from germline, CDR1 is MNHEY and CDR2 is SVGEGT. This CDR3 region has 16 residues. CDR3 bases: TGTGCCAGCAGCCACTCCGGACAGGGGGCTATCGGGGAGCTGTTTTTT. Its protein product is CASSHSGQGAIGELFF.